This T cell receptor beta chain was captured by sequencing in a study of CD8+ T cells in alopecia areata. Treatment meaning: oral pan-JAK inhibitor, 5-10 mg twice daily. Researchers took lesional scalp punch biopsies and peripheral blood from people who were alopecia areata patients. Extraction of RNA preceded its reverse transcription into cDNA, which served as the sequencing template. Some clones are missing from TCRdb's copy, which holds only in-frame ones; the method was immunoSEQ multiplex PCR. The sample yields over 150,000 clones, approximately 56% seen once. Trimming removed 2 bases from V and 0 bases from J, with 2 bases in between. The germline V gene encodes CDR1 MGHDK and CDR2 SYGVNS. The length of the CDR3 is 13 residues.

The material was CD4+ T cells sorted from blood, obtained at week 4, from a patient treated with tofacitinib. This TCR derives from a human donor with alopecia areata. The chain combines TRBV25-1 with TRBJ1-3, with D hard to call. The CDR3 DNA follows: TGTGCCAGCAGTGAAGTCTCTGGAAACACCATATATTTT. This gives the protein CASSEVSGNTIYF. The full variable domain, rest sourced from reference TRBV25-1 and TRBJ1-3, is EADIYQTPRYLVIGTGKKITLECSQTMGHDKMYWYQQDPGMELHLIHYSYGVNSTEKGDLSSESTVSRIRTEHFPLTLESARPSHTSQYLCASSEVSGNTIYFGEGSWLTVV.